This TCR beta chain appears in the sequencing data of a study of cytomegalovirus exposure and HLA in healthy donors. For this clone: Its target is not known.

PCR involved 60 Vbeta and 13 Jbeta primers. Produced via immunoSEQ multiplex PCR; TCRdb's table is partial and in-frame only. The data show under 150,000 clones, 82% seen once. Healthy people donating bone marrow made up the donors. Germline V gives CDR1 MDHEN, CDR2 SYDVKM. The CDR3 is 15 amino acids. The V and J ends lost 5 bases and 0 bases respectively, with 13 bases between them. Findings and limits, study-wide: Clonal expansion, a later analysis showed, was greater in HLA-associated TCR beta chains than in equally common others.

Sequencing used PBMCs. The chain recombines TRBV28 with TRBJ1-2, with a possible D match to TRBD1 (5 bases). This receptor was obtained from a male donor in good health and CMV-seronegative. Here the CDR3 reads CASSTGASPNYGYTF. CDR3 DNA: TGTGCCAGCAGTACAGGCGCCTCACCTAACTATGGCTACACCTTC.